These 5 T cell receptor beta chains share one sample of origin, sequenced in a study of CD8+CD57+ T cells in acquired aplastic anemia. Patients who underwent sequencing had shown CD8+CD57+ cell expansion by flow cytometry. Genomic DNA constituted the template upon which TCR beta VDJ and CDR3 profiling was performed. TCRdb reanalysed the reads using MiXCR and keeps one entry per CDR3 protein. The data contain about 160,000 distinct CDR3 sequences, about 50% of them seen just once; the ten biggest clones take up about 30%. Sequenced: sorted CD4+, CD8+, or CD8+CD57+ T cells (not recorded which) from PBMCs. These receptor sequences come from a human donor with aplastic anemia.

This chain links TRBV29-1 with TRBJ1-1, with D possibly being TRBD1 (6 bases). Trimming stripped 2 bases from V and 10 bases from J, with 17 bases between. The CDR3 contains 13 residues. The germline gives CDR1 SQVTM, CDR2 ANQGSEA. The CDR3 loop reads CSVETGQARGAFF. CDR3 DNA sequence: TGCAGCGTTGAAACGGGACAAGCCAGGGGAGCTTTCTTT.

This chain connects TRBV24-1 to TRBJ2-7; D is perhaps TRBD1 (6 bases). Germline assignment: CDR1 KGHDR and CDR2 SFDVKD. The CDR3 consists of 14 residues. Between the trimmed V and J ends, which lost 5 bases and 1 base, there was a span of 11 bases. The CDR3 DNA is TGTGCCACCAGTGGCCCCGGACAGTCCTACGAGCAGTACTTC. Translation gives CATSGPGQSYEQYF.

This clonotype was recorded many times. The chain recombines TRBV7-9 with TRBJ2-2; the D is unclear. The CDR3 covers 13 residues. CDR1 is SEHNR and CDR2 is FQNEAQ in the germline V gene (reference sequence). Trimming left V 2 bases short and J 9 bases short, with 10 bases between. This chain's CDR3 is CASSLSVNRELFF. In nucleotides, the CDR3 is TGTGCCAGCAGCTTATCGGTAAACAGGGAGCTGTTTTTT.

The chain is built from TRBV2 and TRBJ2-1; D is unresolved. This CDR3 contains 10 residues. Trimming pared 8 bases from V and 6 bases from J, leaving 5 bases between. CDR1 SNHLY and CDR2 FYNNEI come from the germline V gene. CDR3 loop: CASRSNEQFF. CDR3 DNA: TGTGCCAGCCGGTCCAATGAGCAGTTCTTC.

This clonotype occurred many times. The chain has TRBV7-9 and TRBJ1-2; perhaps TRBD1 as D (5 bases). V was cut by 4 bases and J by 7 bases, with 19 bases left in between. The CDR3 totals 15 residues. Germline V gene data show CDR1 as SEHNR and CDR2 as FQNEAQ (reference sequence). The CDR3 DNA follows: TGTGCCAGCAGCTCTACAGGAGAGGGGACTCGTGGCTACACCTTC. Its protein product is CASSSTGEGTRGYTF.